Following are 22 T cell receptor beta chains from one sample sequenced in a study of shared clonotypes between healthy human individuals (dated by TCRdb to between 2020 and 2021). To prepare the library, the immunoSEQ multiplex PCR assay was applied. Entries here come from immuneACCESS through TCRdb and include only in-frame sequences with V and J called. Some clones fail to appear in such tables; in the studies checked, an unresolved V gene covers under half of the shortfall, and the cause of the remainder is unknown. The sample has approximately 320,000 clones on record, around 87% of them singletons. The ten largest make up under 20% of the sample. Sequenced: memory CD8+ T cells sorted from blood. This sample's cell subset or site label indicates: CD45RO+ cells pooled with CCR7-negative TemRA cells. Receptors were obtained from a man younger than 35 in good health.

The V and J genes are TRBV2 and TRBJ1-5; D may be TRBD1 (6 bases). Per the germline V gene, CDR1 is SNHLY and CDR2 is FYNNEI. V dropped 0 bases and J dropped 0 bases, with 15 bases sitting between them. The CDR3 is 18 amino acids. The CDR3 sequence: CASSEAVDSVHSNQPQHF. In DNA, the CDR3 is TGTGCCAGCAGTGAAGCCGTGGACAGTGTCCATAGCAATCAGCCCCAGCATTTT.

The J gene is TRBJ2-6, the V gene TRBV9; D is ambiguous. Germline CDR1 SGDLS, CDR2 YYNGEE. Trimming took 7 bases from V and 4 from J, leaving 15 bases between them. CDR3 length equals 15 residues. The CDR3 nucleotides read TGTGCCAGCGGGATGGCGACCCTCGGGGCCAACGTCCTGACTTTC. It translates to CASGMATLGANVLTF.

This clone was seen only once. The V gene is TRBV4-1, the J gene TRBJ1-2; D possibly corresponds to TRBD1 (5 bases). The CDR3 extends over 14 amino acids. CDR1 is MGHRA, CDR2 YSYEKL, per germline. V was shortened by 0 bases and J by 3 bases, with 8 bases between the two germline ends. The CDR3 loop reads CASSQEGRYYGYTF. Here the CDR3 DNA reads TGCGCCAGCAGCCAAGAGGGACGGTACTATGGCTACACCTTC.

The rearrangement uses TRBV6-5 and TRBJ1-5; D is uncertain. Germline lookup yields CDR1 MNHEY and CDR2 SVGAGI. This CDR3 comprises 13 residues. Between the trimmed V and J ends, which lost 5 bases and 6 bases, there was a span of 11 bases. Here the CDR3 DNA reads TGTGCCAGCAGTCCAGGACCCCTTCAGCCCCAGCATTTT. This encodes CASSPGPLQPQHF.

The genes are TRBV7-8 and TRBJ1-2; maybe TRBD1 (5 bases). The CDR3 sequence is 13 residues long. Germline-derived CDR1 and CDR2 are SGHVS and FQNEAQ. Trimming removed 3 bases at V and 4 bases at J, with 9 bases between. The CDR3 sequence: CASSFRDFYGYTF. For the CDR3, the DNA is TGTGCCAGCAGCTTCCGGGACTTCTATGGCTACACCTTC.

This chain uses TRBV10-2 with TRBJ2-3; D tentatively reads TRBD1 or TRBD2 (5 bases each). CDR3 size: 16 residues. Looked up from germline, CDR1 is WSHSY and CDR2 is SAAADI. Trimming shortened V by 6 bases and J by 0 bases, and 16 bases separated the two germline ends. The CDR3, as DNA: TGCGCCAGCAGCGACATATTTGGGACGAGCACAGATACGCAGTATTTT. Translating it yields CASSDIFGTSTDTQYF.

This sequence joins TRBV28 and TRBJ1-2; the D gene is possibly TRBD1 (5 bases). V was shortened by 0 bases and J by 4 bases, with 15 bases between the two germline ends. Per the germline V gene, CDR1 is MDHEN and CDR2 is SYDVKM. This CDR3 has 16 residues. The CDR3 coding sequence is TGTGCCAGCAGTTTATGGGACACCCTTGGCCTCTATGGCTACACCTTC. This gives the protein CASSLWDTLGLYGYTF.

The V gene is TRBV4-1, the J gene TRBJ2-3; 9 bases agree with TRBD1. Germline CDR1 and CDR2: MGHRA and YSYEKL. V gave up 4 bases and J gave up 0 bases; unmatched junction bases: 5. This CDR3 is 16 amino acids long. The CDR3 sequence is CASSPSGTGSTDTQYF. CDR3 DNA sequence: TGCGCCAGCAGCCCGTCCGGGACAGGGAGCACAGATACGCAGTATTTT.

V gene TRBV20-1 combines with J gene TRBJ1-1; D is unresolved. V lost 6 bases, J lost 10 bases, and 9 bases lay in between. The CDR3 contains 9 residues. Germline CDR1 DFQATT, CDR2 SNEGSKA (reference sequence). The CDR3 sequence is CSASQIAFF. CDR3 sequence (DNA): TGCAGTGCCTCTCAAATAGCTTTCTTT.

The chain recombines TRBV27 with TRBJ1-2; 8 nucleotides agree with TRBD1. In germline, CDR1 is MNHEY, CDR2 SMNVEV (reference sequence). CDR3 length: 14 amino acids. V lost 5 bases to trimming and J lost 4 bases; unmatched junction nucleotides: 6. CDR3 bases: TGTGCCAGCAGTGAGACAGGGGCCGCCTATGGCTACACCTTC. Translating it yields CASSETGAAYGYTF.

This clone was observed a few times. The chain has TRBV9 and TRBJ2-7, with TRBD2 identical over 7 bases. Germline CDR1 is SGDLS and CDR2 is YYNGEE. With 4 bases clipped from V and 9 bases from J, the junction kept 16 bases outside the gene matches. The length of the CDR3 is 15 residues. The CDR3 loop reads CASSTSGLPYEGQYF. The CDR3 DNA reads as TGTGCCAGCAGCACCTCGGGACTACCCTACGAAGGGCAGTACTTC.

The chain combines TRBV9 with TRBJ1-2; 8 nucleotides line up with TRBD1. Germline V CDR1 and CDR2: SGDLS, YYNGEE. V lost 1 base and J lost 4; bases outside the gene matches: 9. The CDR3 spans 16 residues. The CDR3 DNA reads TGTGCCAGCAGCGTACGGGACAGGTCCCCCCTCTATGGCTACACCTTC. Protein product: CASSVRDRSPLYGYTF.

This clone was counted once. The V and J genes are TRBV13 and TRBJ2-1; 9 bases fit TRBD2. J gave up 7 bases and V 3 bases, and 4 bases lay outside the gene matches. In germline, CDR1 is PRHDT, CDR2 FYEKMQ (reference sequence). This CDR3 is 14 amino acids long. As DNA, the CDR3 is TGTGCCAGCAGCTTTGTGCGGGAGGGGAATGAGCAGTTCTTC. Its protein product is CASSFVREGNEQFF.

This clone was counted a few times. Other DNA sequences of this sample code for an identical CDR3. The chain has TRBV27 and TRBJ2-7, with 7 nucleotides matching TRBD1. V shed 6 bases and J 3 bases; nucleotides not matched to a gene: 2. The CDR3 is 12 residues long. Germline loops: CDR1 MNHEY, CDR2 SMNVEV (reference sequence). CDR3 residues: CASSRDSYEQYF. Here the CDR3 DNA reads TGTGCCAGCAGCCGGGACAGCTACGAGCAGTACTTC.

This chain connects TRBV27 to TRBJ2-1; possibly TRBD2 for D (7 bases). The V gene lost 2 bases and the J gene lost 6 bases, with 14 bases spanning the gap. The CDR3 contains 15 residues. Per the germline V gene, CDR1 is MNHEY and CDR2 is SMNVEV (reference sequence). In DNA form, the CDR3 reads TGTGCCAGCAGTTTAAGGGGGGGGCTGCTCAATGAGCAGTTCTTC. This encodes CASSLRGGLLNEQFF.

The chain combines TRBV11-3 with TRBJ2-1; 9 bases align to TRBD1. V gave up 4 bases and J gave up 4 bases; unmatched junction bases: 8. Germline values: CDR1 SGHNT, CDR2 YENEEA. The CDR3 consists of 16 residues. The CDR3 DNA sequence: TGTGCCAGCAGCTCAGGGGGACAGGGAACTTACAATGAGCAGTTCTTC. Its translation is CASSSGGQGTYNEQFF.

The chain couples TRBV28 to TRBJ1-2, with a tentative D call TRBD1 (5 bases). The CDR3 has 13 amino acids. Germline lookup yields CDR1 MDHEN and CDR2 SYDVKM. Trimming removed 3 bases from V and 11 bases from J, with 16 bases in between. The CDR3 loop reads CASSLRQGGYYTF. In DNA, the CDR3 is TGTGCCAGCAGTTTGAGGCAGGGAGGCTATTACACCTTC.

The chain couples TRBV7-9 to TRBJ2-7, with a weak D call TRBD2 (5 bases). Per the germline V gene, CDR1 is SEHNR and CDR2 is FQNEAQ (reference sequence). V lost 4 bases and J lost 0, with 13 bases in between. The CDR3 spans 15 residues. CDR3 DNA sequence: TGTGCCAGCAGCTCGAACGCGGGTAGCTCCTACGAGCAGTACTTC. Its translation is CASSSNAGSSYEQYF.

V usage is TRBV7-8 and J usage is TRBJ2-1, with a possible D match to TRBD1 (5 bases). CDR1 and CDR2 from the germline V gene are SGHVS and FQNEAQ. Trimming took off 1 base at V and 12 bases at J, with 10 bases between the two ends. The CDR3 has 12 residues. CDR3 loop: CASSLGAGWQFF. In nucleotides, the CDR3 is TGTGCCAGCAGCTTAGGGGCAGGGTGGCAGTTCTTC.

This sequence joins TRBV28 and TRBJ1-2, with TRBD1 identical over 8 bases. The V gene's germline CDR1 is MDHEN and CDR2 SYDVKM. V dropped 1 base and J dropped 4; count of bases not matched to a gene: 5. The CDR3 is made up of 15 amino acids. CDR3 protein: CASSLYRGYAYGYTF. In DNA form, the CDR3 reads TGTGCCAGCAGTTTATACAGGGGGTATGCCTATGGCTACACCTTC.

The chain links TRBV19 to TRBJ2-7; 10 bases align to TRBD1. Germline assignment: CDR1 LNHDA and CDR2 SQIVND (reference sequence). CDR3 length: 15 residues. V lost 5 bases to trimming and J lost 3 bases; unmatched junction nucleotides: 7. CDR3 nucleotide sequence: TGTGCCAGTAGTGTACCCGGGACAGGGGTCTACGAGCAGTACTTC. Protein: CASSVPGTGVYEQYF.

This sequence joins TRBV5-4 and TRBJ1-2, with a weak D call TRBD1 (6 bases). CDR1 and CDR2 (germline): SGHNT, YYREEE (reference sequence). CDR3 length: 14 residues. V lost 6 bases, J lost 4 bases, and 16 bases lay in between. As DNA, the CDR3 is TGTGCCAGCACGATGACAGGAAAATCCTATGGCTACACCTTC. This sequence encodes CASTMTGKSYGYTF.